Each of the 8 T cell receptor beta chains below was sequenced from the same sample in a study of cytomegalovirus exposure and HLA in healthy donors. PCR employed 60 Vbeta and 13 Jbeta primers. Assay: immunoSEQ multiplex PCR; the TCRdb copy retains only in-frame clones and omits some. The sample shows roughly 150,000 clones, 80% of them seen only once. Source material: PBMCs. The receptors here all came from a female donor in good health and CMV-seronegative.

This clone was counted a few times. The CDR3 is CASSQEHLMNTEAFF. The CDR3 nucleotides are TGTGCCAGCAGCCAAGAACATCTCATGAACACTGAAGCTTTCTTT. This chain connects TRBV4-2 to TRBJ1-1; D unresolved. CDR1 and CDR2 (germline): LGHNA, YNFKEQ. Trimming cost V 0 bases and J 0 bases, with 8 bases left between them. The CDR3 is made up of 15 amino acids.

The chain employs TRBV19 and TRBJ1-5; D is perhaps TRBD1 (6 bases). With 0 bases removed from V and 5 bases from J, the gap between germline ends came to 14 bases. The CDR3 has 16 residues. From germline, CDR1 is LNHDA and CDR2 SQIVND (reference sequence). The DNA for the CDR3 is TGTGCCAGTAGTATAGATCAGGATCAGGGGTATCAGCCCCAGCATTTT. Protein sequence: CASSIDQDQGYQPQHF.

The rearrangement joins TRBV19 to TRBJ1-5, with D tentatively TRBD1 (6 bases). Germline V gene sequence: CDR1 LNHDA, CDR2 SQIVND (reference sequence). This CDR3 contains 13 residues. Trimming shortened V by 11 bases and J by 4 bases, and 15 bases separated the two germline ends. CDR3 sequence reads: CAVSGQKNQPQHF. Written as DNA, the CDR3 is TGTGCCGTGTCGGGACAAAAAAATCAGCCCCAGCATTTT.

V is TRBV7-2 and J is TRBJ2-7; 9 bases match TRBD1. Germline CDR1 is SGHTA and CDR2 is FQGNSA. The CDR3 has 15 residues. The trim removed 5 bases at V and 2 bases at J, leaving 7 bases unmatched. For the CDR3, the DNA is TGTGCCAGCAGCCTCGGACAGGGGATTGCCTACGAGCAGTACTTC. Protein sequence: CASSLGQGIAYEQYF.

The V and J genes are TRBV18 and TRBJ1-3; D unresolved. The CDR3 extends over 13 amino acids. Trimming left V 3 bases short and J 7 bases short, with 10 bases between. Per germline, CDR1 KGHSH and CDR2 LQKENI. In DNA form, the CDR3 reads TGTGCCAGCTCACCCGCCGGAGCGAACACCATATATTTT. Translated, it gives CASSPAGANTIYF.

The chain recombines TRBV28 with TRBJ1-3; D not certain. This CDR3 comprises 14 residues. V was trimmed by 2 bases and J by 4 bases, leaving 9 bases between them. The germline V gene has CDR1 MDHEN and CDR2 SYDVKM. The CDR3 coding sequence is TGTGCCAGCAGTTTAGAGGCCGGGGGAAACACCATATATTTT. Translation gives CASSLEAGGNTIYF.

This clone occurred a few times. The chain links TRBV27 to TRBJ1-1; weak D call: TRBD1 (5 bases). CDR1 and CDR2 (germline): MNHEY, SMNVEV (reference sequence). The V end was cut by 6 bases, the J end by 1 base, with 9 bases between. This CDR3 has 13 residues. This CDR3 reads CASSVGANTEAFF. As DNA, the CDR3 is TGTGCCAGCAGCGTAGGGGCGAACACTGAAGCTTTCTTT.

CDR3: CASSEGAHRYYTDTQYF. The CDR3 nucleotides read TGTGCCAGCAGTGAAGGTGCTCATCGCTATTACACAGATACGCAGTATTTT. The V call is TRBV25-1, the J call TRBJ2-3; D is uncertain. With 2 bases removed from V and 2 bases from J, the gap between germline ends came to 17 bases. The CDR3 loop spans 17 amino acids. Germline values: CDR1 MGHDK, CDR2 SYGVNS. Full variable domain (rest looked up from reference TRBV25-1 and TRBJ2-3): EADIYQTPRYLVIGTGKKITLECSQTMGHDKMYWYQQDPGMELHLIHYSYGVNSTEKGDLSSESTVSRIRTEHFPLTLESARPSHTSQYLCASSEGAHRYYTDTQYFGPGTRLTVL.